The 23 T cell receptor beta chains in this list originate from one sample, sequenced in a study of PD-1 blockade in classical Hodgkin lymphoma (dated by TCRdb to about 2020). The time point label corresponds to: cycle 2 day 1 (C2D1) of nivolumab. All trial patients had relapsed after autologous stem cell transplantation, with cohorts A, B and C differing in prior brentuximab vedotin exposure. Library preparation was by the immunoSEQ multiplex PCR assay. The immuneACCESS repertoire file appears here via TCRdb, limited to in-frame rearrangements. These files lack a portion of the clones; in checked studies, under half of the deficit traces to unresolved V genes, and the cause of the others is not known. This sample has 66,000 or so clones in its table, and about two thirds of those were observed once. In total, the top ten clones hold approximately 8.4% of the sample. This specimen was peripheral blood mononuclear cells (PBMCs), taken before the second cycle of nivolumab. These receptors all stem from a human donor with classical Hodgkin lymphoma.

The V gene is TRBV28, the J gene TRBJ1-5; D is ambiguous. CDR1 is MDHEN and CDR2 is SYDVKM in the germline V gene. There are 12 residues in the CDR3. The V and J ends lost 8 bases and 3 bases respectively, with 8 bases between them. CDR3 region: CASENINQPQHF. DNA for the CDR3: TGTGCCAGCGAGAACATCAATCAGCCCCAGCATTTT.

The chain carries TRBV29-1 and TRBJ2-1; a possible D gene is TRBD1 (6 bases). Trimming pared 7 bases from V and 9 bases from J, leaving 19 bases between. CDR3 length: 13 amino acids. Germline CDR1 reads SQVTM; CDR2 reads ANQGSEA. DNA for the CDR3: TGCAGCGCAGGACAGTTGGACAAAGGTGAGCAGTTCTTC. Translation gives CSAGQLDKGEQFF.

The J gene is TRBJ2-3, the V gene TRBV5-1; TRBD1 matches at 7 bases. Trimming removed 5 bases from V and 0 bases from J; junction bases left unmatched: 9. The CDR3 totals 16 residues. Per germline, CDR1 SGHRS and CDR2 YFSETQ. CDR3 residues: CASRSQVQGSTDTQYF. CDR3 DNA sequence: TGCGCCAGCAGATCCCAGGTACAGGGGAGCACAGATACGCAGTATTTT. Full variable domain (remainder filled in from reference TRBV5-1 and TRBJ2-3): KAGVTQTPRYLIKTRGQQVTLSCSPISGHRSVSWYQQTPGQGLQFLFEYFSETQRNKGNFPGRFSGRQFSNSRSEMNVSTLELGDSALYLCASRSQVQGSTDTQYFGPGTRLTVL.

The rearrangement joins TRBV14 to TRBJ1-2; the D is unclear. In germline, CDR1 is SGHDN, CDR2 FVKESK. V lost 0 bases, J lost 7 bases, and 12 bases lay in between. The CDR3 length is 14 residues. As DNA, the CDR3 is TGTGCCAGCAGCCAAGACCAGAGCCAAGGTGGCTACACCTTC. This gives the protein CASSQDQSQGGYTF.

CDR3 DNA: TGTGCCAGTCGGCCTCCAGGGTCGTCTACCTCCGAGCAGTACTTC. Residues: CASRPPGSSTSEQYF. This chain links TRBV19 with TRBJ2-7; TRBD1 is a possible D gene (5 bases). Trimming left V 8 bases short and J 6 bases short, with 23 bases between. The CDR3 runs to 15 residues. Germline V gene lookup returns CDR1 LNHDA and CDR2 SQIVND (reference sequence).

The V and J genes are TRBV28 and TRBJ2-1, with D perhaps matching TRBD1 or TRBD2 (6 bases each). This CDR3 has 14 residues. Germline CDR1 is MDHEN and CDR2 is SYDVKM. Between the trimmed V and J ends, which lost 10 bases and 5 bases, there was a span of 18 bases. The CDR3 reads CAIKGGADNNEQFF. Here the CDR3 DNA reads TGTGCCATTAAGGGGGGAGCTGATAACAATGAGCAGTTCTTC. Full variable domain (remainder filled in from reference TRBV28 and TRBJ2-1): DVKVTQSSRYLVKRTGEKVFLECVQDMDHENMFWYRQDPGLGLRLIYFSYDVKMKEKGDIPEGYSVSREKKERFSLILESASTNQTSMYLCAIKGGADNNEQFFGPGTRLTVL.

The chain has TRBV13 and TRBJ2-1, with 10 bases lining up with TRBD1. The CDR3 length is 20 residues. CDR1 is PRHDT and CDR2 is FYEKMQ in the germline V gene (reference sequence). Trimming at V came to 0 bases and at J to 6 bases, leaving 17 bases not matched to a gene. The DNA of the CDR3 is TGTGCCAGCAGCTTAGGAAGATGGACAGGGGGTCTCTCCCTTGGCAATGAGCAGTTCTTC. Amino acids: CASSLGRWTGGLSLGNEQFF.

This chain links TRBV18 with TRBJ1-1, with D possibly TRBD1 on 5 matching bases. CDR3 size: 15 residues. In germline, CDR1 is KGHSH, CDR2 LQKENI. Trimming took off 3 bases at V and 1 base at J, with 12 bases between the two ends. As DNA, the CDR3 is TGTGCCAGCTCACCTTCGGGGGAGGGGAACACTGAAGCTTTCTTT. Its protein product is CASSPSGEGNTEAFF.

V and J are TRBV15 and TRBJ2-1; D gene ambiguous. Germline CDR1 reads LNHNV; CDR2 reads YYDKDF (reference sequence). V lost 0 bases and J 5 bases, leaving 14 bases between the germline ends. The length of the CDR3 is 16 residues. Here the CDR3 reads CATSRDNQLVDNEQFF. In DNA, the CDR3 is TGTGCCACCAGCAGAGATAATCAATTAGTAGACAATGAGCAGTTCTTC. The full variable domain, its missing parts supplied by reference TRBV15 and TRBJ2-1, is DAMVIQNPRYQVTQFGKPVTLSCSQTLNHNVMYWYQQKSSQAPKLLFHYYDKDFNNEADTPDNFQSRRPNTSFCFLDIRSPGLGDTAMYLCATSRDNQLVDNEQFFGPGTRLTVL.

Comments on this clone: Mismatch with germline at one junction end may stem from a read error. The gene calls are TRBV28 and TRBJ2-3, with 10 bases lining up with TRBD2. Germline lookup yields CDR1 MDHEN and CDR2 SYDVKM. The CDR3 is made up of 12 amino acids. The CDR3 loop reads CASSSLAGASNF. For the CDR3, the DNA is TGTGCCAGCAGTTCCCTAGCGGGGGCCTCGAATTTT.

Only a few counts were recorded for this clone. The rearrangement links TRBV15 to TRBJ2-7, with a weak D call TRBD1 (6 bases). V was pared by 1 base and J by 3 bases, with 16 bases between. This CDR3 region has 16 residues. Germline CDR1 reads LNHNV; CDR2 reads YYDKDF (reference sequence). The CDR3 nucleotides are TGTGCCACCAGCAGAGTAAAAGGGACATCACGCTACGAGCAGTACTTC. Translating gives CATSRVKGTSRYEQYF.

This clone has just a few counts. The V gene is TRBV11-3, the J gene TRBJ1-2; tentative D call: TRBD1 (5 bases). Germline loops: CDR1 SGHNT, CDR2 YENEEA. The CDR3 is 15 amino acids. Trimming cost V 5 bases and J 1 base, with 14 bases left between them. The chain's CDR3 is CASSPAGGSNYGYTF. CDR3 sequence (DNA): TGTGCCAGCAGCCCAGCCGGGGGAAGTAACTATGGCTACACCTTC.

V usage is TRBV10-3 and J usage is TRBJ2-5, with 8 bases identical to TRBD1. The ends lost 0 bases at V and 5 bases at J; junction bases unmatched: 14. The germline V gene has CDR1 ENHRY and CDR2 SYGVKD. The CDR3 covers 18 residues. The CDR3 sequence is CAISESIPKGTGRETQYF. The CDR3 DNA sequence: TGTGCCATCAGTGAGTCGATCCCAAAGGGGACAGGTCGGGAGACCCAGTACTTC.

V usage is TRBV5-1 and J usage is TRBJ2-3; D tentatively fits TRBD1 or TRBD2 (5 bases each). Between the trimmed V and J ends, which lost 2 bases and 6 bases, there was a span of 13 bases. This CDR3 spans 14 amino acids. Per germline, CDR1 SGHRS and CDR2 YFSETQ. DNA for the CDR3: TGCGCCAGCAGCTTATTGGGGGTAGCGGATACGCAGTATTTT. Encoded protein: CASSLLGVADTQYF. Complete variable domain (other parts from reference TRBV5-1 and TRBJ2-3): KAGVTQTPRYLIKTRGQQVTLSCSPISGHRSVSWYQQTPGQGLQFLFEYFSETQRNKGNFPGRFSGRQFSNSRSEMNVSTLELGDSALYLCASSLLGVADTQYFGPGTRLTVL.

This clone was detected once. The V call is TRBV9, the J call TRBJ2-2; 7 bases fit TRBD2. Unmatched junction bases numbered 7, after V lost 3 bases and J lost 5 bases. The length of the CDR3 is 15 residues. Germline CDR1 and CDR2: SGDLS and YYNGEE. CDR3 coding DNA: TGTGCCAGCAGCGGTGCTAGCGGACCTACCGGGGAGCTGTTTTTT. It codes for CASSGASGPTGELFF. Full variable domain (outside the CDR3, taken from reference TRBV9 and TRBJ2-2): DSGVTQTPKHLITATGQRVTLRCSPRSGDLSVYWYQQSLDQGLQFLIQYYNGEERAKGNILERFSAQQFPDLHSELNLSSLELGDSALYFCASSGASGPTGELFFGEGSRLTVL.

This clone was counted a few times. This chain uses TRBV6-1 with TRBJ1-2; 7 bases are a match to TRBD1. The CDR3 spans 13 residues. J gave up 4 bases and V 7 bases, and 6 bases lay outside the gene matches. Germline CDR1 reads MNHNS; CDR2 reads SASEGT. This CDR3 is CASTIQGTYGYTF. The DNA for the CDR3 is TGTGCCAGCACCATACAGGGGACCTATGGCTACACCTTC.

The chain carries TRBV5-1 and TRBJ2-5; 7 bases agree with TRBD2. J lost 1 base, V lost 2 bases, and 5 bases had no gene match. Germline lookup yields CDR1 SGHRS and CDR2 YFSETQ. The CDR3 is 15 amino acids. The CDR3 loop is CASSFQAGTQETQYF. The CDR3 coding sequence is TGCGCCAGCAGCTTTCAAGCGGGGACCCAAGAGACCCAGTACTTC.

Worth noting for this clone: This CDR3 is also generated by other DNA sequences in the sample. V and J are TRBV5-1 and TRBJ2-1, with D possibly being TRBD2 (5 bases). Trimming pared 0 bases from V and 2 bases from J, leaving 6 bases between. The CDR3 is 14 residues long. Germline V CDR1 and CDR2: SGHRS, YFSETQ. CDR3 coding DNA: TGCGCCAGCAGCTTGGGGACTGCCTACAATGAGCAGTTCTTC. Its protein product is CASSLGTAYNEQFF. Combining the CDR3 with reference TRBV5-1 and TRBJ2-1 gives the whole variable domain KAGVTQTPRYLIKTRGQQVTLSCSPISGHRSVSWYQQTPGQGLQFLFEYFSETQRNKGNFPGRFSGRQFSNSRSEMNVSTLELGDSALYLCASSLGTAYNEQFFGPGTRLTVL.

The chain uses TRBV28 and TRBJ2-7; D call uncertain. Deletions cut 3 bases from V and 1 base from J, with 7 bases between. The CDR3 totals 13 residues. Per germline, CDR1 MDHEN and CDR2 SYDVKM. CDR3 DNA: TGTGCCAGCAGTTTTCAGGATTCCTACGAGCAGTACTTC. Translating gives CASSFQDSYEQYF.

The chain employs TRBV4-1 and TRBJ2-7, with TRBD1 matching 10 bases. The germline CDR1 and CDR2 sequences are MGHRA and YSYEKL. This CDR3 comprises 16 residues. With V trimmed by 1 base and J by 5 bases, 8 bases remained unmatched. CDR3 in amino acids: CASSQVPGQGTHEQYF. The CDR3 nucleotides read TGCGCCAGCAGCCAAGTGCCGGGACAGGGGACCCACGAGCAGTACTTC.

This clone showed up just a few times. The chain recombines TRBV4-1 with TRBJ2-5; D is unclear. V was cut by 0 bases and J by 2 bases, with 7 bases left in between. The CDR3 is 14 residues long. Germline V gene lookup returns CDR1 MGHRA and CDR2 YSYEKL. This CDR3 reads CASSQDLRQETQYF. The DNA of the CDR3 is TGCGCCAGCAGCCAAGATCTTCGGCAAGAGACCCAGTACTTC.

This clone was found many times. The CDR3 protein is CAWSVGRDEAFF. DNA for the CDR3: TGTGCCTGGAGTGTAGGTCGGGATGAAGCTTTCTTT. This chain connects TRBV30 to TRBJ1-1, with no clear D. The CDR3 has 12 residues. Germline-derived CDR1 and CDR2 are GTSNPN and SVGIG (reference sequence). V lost 0 bases and J 7 bases, leaving 9 bases between the germline ends.

Here the CDR3 DNA reads TGTGCCAGCAGCAAACCCCGATGGACAGACACCGGGGAGCTGTTTTTT. Its translation: CASSKPRWTDTGELFF. The chain links TRBV21-1 to TRBJ2-2; no check of the table's D call, TRBD1, against the DNA was made. TRBV21-1 counts as a pseudogene. This CDR3 is 16 amino acids long.